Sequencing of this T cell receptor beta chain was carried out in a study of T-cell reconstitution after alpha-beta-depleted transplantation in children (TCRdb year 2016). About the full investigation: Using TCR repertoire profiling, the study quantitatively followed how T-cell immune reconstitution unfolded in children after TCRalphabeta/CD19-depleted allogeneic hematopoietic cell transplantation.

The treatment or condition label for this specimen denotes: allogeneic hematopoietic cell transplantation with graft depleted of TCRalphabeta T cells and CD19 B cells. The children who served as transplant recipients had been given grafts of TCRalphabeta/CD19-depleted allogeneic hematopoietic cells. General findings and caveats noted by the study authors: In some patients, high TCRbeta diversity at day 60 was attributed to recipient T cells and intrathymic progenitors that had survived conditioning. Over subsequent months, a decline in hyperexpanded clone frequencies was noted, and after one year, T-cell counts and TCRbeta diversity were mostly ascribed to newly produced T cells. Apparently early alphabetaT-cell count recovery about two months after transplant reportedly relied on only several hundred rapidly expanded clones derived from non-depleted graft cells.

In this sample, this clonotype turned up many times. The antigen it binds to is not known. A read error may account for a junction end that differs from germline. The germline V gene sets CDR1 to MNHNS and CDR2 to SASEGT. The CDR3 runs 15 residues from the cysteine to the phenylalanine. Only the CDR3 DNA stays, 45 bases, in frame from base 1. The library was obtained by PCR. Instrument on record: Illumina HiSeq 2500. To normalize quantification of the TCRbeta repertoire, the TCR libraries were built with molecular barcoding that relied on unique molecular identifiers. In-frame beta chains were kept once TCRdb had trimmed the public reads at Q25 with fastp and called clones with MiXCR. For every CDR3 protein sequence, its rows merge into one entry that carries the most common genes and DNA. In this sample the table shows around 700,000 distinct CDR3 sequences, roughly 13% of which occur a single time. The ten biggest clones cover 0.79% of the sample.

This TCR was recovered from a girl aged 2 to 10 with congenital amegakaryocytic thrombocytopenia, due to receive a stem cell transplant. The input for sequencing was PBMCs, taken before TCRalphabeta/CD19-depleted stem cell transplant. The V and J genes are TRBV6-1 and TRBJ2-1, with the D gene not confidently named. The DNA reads TGTGCCAGCCGTGAGTCGGTGATCTCCTACAATGAGCAGTTCTTC. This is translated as CASRESVISYNEQFF.